These 16 T cell receptor beta chains came from one sample sequenced in a study of cytomegalovirus exposure and HLA in healthy donors. Data came from immunoSEQ multiplex PCR; TCRdb stores just in-frame clones and leaves some out. The sample has some 250,000 clones; around 90% are singletons. The sequenced sample was PBMCs. Receptors originate from a woman between 18 and 29 years old in good health and CMV-seronegative.

This clone was detected only once. This sequence joins TRBV5-1 and TRBJ2-2; 9 bases align to TRBD1. This CDR3 comprises 17 residues. Germline lookup yields CDR1 SGHRS and CDR2 YFSETQ. Germline trimming cut 1 base from V and 6 bases from J; bases unmatched to any gene: 10. The CDR3 spells CASSLTGQGMTAGELFF. The DNA for the CDR3 is TGCGCCAGCAGCTTGACCGGACAGGGGATGACAGCCGGGGAGCTGTTTTTT.

The chain employs TRBV25-1 and TRBJ2-4, with 8 positions matching TRBD1. CDR1 and CDR2 from the germline V gene are MGHDK and SYGVNS. Losses at the gene ends were 5 bases for V and 5 bases for J; bases not matched to a gene: 2. CDR3 length: 13 residues. The CDR3, as DNA: TGTGCCAGCAGTTGGGGACAGGAAAACATTCAGTACTTC. Translating gives CASSWGQENIQYF.

The chain employs TRBV9 and TRBJ1-4; a possible D gene is TRBD1 (5 bases). The V end lost 3 bases, the J end lost 8 bases, and 17 bases lay between the germline ends. The CDR3 has 15 residues. CDR1 SGDLS and CDR2 YYNGEE come from the germline V gene. CDR3 DNA sequence: TGTGCCAGCAGCGCAACCAGGGTGCCAGACGAAAAACTGTTTTTT. As protein: CASSATRVPDEKLFF.

The V gene is TRBV29-1, the J gene TRBJ2-3; the match to TRBD2 covers 7 bases. The CDR3 loop spans 13 amino acids. With 2 bases clipped from V and 8 bases from J, the junction kept 7 bases outside the gene matches. Germline-derived CDR1 and CDR2 are SQVTM and ANQGSEA. The chain's CDR3 is CSVESSGEVTQYF. For the CDR3, the DNA is TGCAGCGTTGAATCAAGCGGGGAGGTTACGCAGTATTTT.

The chain employs TRBV5-5 and TRBJ2-1; weak D call: TRBD1 (5 bases). Trimming cost V 4 bases and J 5 bases, with 7 bases left between them. CDR1 and CDR2 from the germline V gene are SGHKS and YYEKEE (reference sequence). The CDR3 is 12 residues long. The CDR3 loop reads CASSPRDNEQFF. In nucleotides, the CDR3 is TGTGCCAGCAGCCCCAGGGACAATGAGCAGTTCTTC. Using reference TRBV5-5 and TRBJ2-1 for the parts outside the CDR3, the full variable domain is DAGVTQSPTHLIKTRGQQVTLRCSPISGHKSVSWYQQVLGQGPQFIFQYYEKEERGRGNFPDRFSARQFPNYSSELNVNALLLGDSALYLCASSPRDNEQFFGPGTRLTVL.

This sequence joins TRBV11-1 and TRBJ2-2; D is possibly TRBD2 (5 bases). Germline values: CDR1 SGHAT, CDR2 FQDESV (reference sequence). Trimming left V 3 bases short and J 6 bases short, with 11 bases between. This CDR3 has 14 amino acids. CDR3 in amino acids: CASSFVSVAGELFF. The DNA of the CDR3 is TGTGCCAGCAGCTTTGTTAGCGTTGCCGGGGAGCTGTTTTTT.

The rearrangement joins TRBV9 to TRBJ2-2; D is perhaps TRBD1 (5 bases). Germline V gene sequence: CDR1 SGDLS, CDR2 YYNGEE. The CDR3 is made up of 15 amino acids. Between the trimmed V and J ends, which lost 0 bases and 4 bases, there was a span of 10 bases. The CDR3 spells CASSVVSQGTGELFF. CDR3 DNA sequence: TGTGCCAGCAGCGTAGTTTCCCAGGGCACCGGGGAGCTGTTTTTT. Full variable domain (outside the CDR3, taken from reference TRBV9 and TRBJ2-2): DSGVTQTPKHLITATGQRVTLRCSPRSGDLSVYWYQQSLDQGLQFLIQYYNGEERAKGNILERFSAQQFPDLHSELNLSSLELGDSALYFCASSVVSQGTGELFFGEGSRLTVL.

The genes are TRBV2 and TRBJ1-5; D is unresolved. CDR1 SNHLY and CDR2 FYNNEI come from the germline V gene. Trimming took 6 bases from V and 0 from J, leaving 18 bases between them. This CDR3 comprises 17 residues. The DNA for the CDR3 is TGTGCCAGCAGCCCTTCTTGGTCGGTAAATAGCAATCAGCCCCAGCATTTT. Translation gives CASSPSWSVNSNQPQHF.

The gene calls are TRBV4-3 and TRBJ2-7; TRBD1 agrees at 8 bases. V gave up 2 bases and J gave up 5 bases; unmatched junction bases: 11. This CDR3 has 16 residues. Germline CDR1 is LGHNA and CDR2 is YSLEER. The CDR3 region has the DNA TGCGCCAGCAGCCAACAAACTCCCCAACAGGGGGACGAGCAGTACTTC. Protein sequence: CASSQQTPQQGDEQYF.

The V gene is TRBV28, the J gene TRBJ2-7; 10 bases line up with TRBD2. CDR3 length equals 16 residues. V lost 4 bases to trimming and J lost 2 bases; unmatched junction nucleotides: 8. CDR1 MDHEN and CDR2 SYDVKM come from the germline V gene. The CDR3 region has the DNA TGTGCCAGCAGTTCAGTACTAGCGGGGTCTACCTACGAGCAGTACGTC. Translation gives CASSSVLAGSTYEQYV.

The V gene is TRBV4-2, the J gene TRBJ2-3, with 8 bases lining up with TRBD1. There are 17 residues in the CDR3. The V gene's germline CDR1 is LGHNA and CDR2 YNFKEQ. The V and J ends lost 2 bases and 5 bases, in that order; junction bases with no gene match: 12. CDR3 DNA: TGTGCCAGCAGCCAAAACCACCAGACAGGGGTTGGAGATACGCAGTATTTT. Its protein is CASSQNHQTGVGDTQYF.

The chain has TRBV5-4 and TRBJ2-7, with D possibly matching TRBD2 (6 bases). Trimming left V 4 bases short and J 0 bases short, with 11 bases between. The germline gives CDR1 SGHNT, CDR2 YYREEE (reference sequence). The CDR3 has 14 residues. The CDR3 DNA reads TGTGCCAGCAGCCCAAGGGACTTCTCCTACGAGCAGTACTTC. This codes for CASSPRDFSYEQYF.

The chain joins TRBV20-1 to TRBJ2-1; D remains ambiguous. There are 11 residues in the CDR3. Germline loops: CDR1 DFQATT, CDR2 SNEGSKA (reference sequence). The V gene lost 6 bases and the J gene lost 8 bases, with 11 bases spanning the gap. DNA of the CDR3: TGCAGTGCCAACGAGCTGGATGAGCAGTTCTTC. This translates into CSANELDEQFF.

The gene calls are TRBV25-1 and TRBJ1-1, with a possible D match to TRBD1 (5 bases). Germline CDR1 and CDR2: MGHDK and SYGVNS. The CDR3 runs to 15 residues. Deletions cut 2 bases from V and 3 bases from J, with 13 bases between. The CDR3 DNA reads TGTGCCAGCAGTGAAATAGGGGTCGAGGACACTGAAGCTTTCTTT. It codes for CASSEIGVEDTEAFF.

This chain joins TRBV7-2 and TRBJ2-7; the match to TRBD2 covers 11 bases. V was clipped by 4 bases and J by 7 bases; unmatched bases: 6. Looked up from germline, CDR1 is SGHTA and CDR2 is FQGNSA. This CDR3 has 14 amino acids. CDR3 in DNA: TGTGCCAGCAGCTGGACTAGCGGGCAGGGGGAGCAGTACTTC. Its protein product is CASSWTSGQGEQYF.

The chain joins TRBV6-5 to TRBJ2-7, with 9 bases lining up with TRBD1. Trimming cost V 6 bases and J 11 bases; bases outside gene matches: 11. CDR1 is MNHEY and CDR2 is SVGAGI in the germline V gene. CDR3 length: 13 residues. The CDR3 protein is CASSNRGPLPEYV. The CDR3 DNA sequence: TGTGCCAGCAGCAACAGGGGGCCGCTCCCTGAGTACGTC.